Each of the 2 T cell receptor beta chains below was sequenced from the same sample in a study of T cell responses to AZD1222 COVID-19 vaccine. Libraries were prepared by immunoSEQ multiplex PCR; TCRdb keeps only in-frame clonotypes and omits some of them. The data show roughly 95,000 clones, 88% seen once. Sequencing used peripheral blood, obtained on day 0 of AZD1222 vaccination. The receptors originated from an adult in good health.

CDR3 sequence reads: CASSLGVSGRTDTQYF. The CDR3 DNA is TGTGCCAGCAGCTTAGGCGTTAGCGGGAGGACAGATACGCAGTATTTT. V is TRBV11-2 and J is TRBJ2-3; 10 nucleotides agree with TRBD2. Unmatched junction bases numbered 4, after V lost 1 base and J lost 3 bases. The germline gives CDR1 SGHAT, CDR2 FQNNGV. The CDR3 runs 16 residues.

The J gene is TRBJ1-1, the V gene TRBV18; 11 bases match TRBD1. The trim removed 3 bases at V and 11 bases at J, leaving 8 bases unmatched. This CDR3 spans 14 amino acids. Germline-derived CDR1 and CDR2 are KGHSH and LQKENI. The CDR3 DNA follows: TGTGCCAGCTCACCCTTACCGGGACAGGGGGGCGCTTTCTTT. Its protein is CASSPLPGQGGAFF.